A single sample gave rise to the 5 T cell receptor beta chains below, sequenced in a study of blood T cell repertoires in COVID-19. Assay used: immunoSEQ multiplex PCR; TCRdb lists only in-frame clones, some missing. Of about 220,000 clones detected, 65% to 85% appear once; the ten largest clones hold around 3.4%. Sequenced: PBMCs or T cells enriched from blood (not recorded which). The receptor source for this set is an older woman who had recovered from COVID-19.

In this sample, this clone turned up once. The chain combines TRBV7-2 with TRBJ2-3; TRBD2 might be the D (5 bases). This CDR3 is built from 14 residues. The germline V and J ends were trimmed by 7 bases and 4 bases, with 15 bases remaining between them. Per the germline V gene, CDR1 is SGHTA and CDR2 is FQGNSA. CDR3 bases: TGTGCCAGCACGCGGGTAGTTCGCGCAGATACGCAGTATTTT. Encoded protein: CASTRVVRADTQYF.

The CDR3 nucleotides read TGTGCCAGCAGCGGGGGACTAGTGGCAGATACGCAGTATTTT. This translates into CASSGGLVADTQYF. The chain employs TRBV7-9 and TRBJ2-3; 8 nucleotides agree with TRBD2. This CDR3 is built from 14 residues. J was trimmed by 4 bases and V by 5 bases; bases with no gene match: 5. Looked up from germline, CDR1 is SEHNR and CDR2 is FQNEAQ (reference sequence).

The chain employs TRBV27 and TRBJ2-1, with a tentative D call TRBD2 (6 bases). Germline V lookup: CDR1 MNHEY, CDR2 SMNVEV (reference sequence). This CDR3 comprises 15 residues. The V and J ends lost 2 bases and 4 bases respectively, with 12 bases between them. The CDR3 loop reads CASSLKWGTYNEQFF. The DNA of the CDR3 is TGTGCCAGCAGTTTAAAGTGGGGGACTTACAATGAGCAGTTCTTC.

This clone was seen once. For the CDR3, the DNA is TGTGCCAGCAGCTTAGCAAGCGGGATCTCCTACAATGAGCAGTTCTTC. Translating it yields CASSLASGISYNEQFF. The chain employs TRBV7-2 and TRBJ2-1; 7 positions match TRBD2. CDR1 SGHTA and CDR2 FQGNSA come from the germline V gene. The CDR3 extends over 16 amino acids. J lost 0 bases, V lost 0 bases, and 2 bases had no gene match.

The chain uses TRBV11-3 and TRBJ1-1, with D hard to call. This CDR3 region has 13 residues. The germline V gene encodes CDR1 SGHNT and CDR2 YENEEA. Trimming removed 3 bases from V and 7 bases from J, with 12 bases in between. The CDR3 DNA sequence: TGTGCCAGCAGCTTGATGGGAGGGAATGAAGCTTTCTTT. The encoded protein is CASSLMGGNEAFF. The full variable domain, its missing parts supplied by reference TRBV11-3 and TRBJ1-1, is EAGVVQSPRYKIIEKKQPVAFWCNPISGHNTLYWYLQNLGQGPELLIRYENEEAVDDSQLPKDRFSAERLKGVDSTLKIQPAELGDSAVYLCASSLMGGNEAFFGQGTRLTVV.